Detailed here is one T cell receptor beta chain. The antigen is undetermined. Generated by immunoSEQ multiplex PCR, the TCRdb table keeps only in-frame clones and is missing some. The sample yields 1.5 million to 2.5 million clones, just under 95% seen once. The source of the sample is a study of shared clonotypes between healthy human individuals. Background on the study: Three CD4 naive, three CD4 memory, two CD8 naive and one CD8 memory plate were used per donor. The study's findings and limits: Larger estimated richness was generally recorded for naive subsets relative to memory subsets. In a few donors, around 5% of naive CD4 clonotypes appeared in common.

This CDR3 has 14 amino acids. The V and J ends lost 7 bases and 5 bases, in that order; junction bases with no gene match: 7. The germline V gene has CDR1 MNHEY and CDR2 SMNVEV (reference sequence). It was CD45RO-negative cells, positively selected for CCR7, that made up naive CD8 cells, with terminally differentiated effector memory CD45RA+ cells excluded. Sequencing used naive CD8+ T cells sorted from blood. The source is a man aged 18 to 30 in good health. The rearrangement uses TRBV27 and TRBJ2-1; 8 bases line up with TRBD1. The CDR3 DNA is TGTGCCAGCACGGACAGGGCAGGTGACAATGAGCAGTTCTTC. Amino acid sequence: CASTDRAGDNEQFF.